This T cell receptor (beta chain) was identified in a study of blood T cell repertoires in COVID-19. With 4 bases removed from V and 2 bases from J, the gap between germline ends came to 17 bases. Germline lookup yields CDR1 LNHNV and CDR2 YYDKDF (reference sequence). CDR3 length: 16 amino acids. This table comes from immunoSEQ multiplex PCR, and its TCRdb copy is limited to in-frame clones, with some not included. This sample has around 250,000 clones, with 90% found just once. The chain employs TRBV15 and TRBJ1-1, with unresolved D. Material: peripheral blood. The sequence came from a woman aged 60-75 years with COVID-19, enrolled during active disease. The CDR3 DNA is TGTGCCACCAGCAATACCCCGAGACAACTTAACACTGAAGCTTTCTTT. Translating it yields CATSNTPRQLNTEAFF.